The 16 T cell receptor beta chains given below trace back to one sample, sequenced in a study of Graves' ophthalmopathy and Graves' hyperthyroidism. TCR beta CDR3 amplification used RNA transcripts. Following a first-round RT-PCR that used HTBI primers, a second-round multiplex PCR was carried out. TCRdb reanalysed the multiplex PCR reads using MiXCR and keeps one entry per CDR3 protein. The sample includes 600,000 to 950,000 distinct CDR3 sequences, roughly two fifths of them seen just once. The sequenced sample was peripheral blood. These TCRs come from an adult man with Graves' ophthalmopathy.

This rearrangement joins TRBV7-9 to TRBJ2-5; the match to TRBD2 covers 9 bases. The germline gives CDR1 SEHNR, CDR2 FQNEAQ (reference sequence). J lost 4 bases, V lost 3 bases, and 9 bases had no gene match. This CDR3 region has 16 residues. CDR3 in DNA: TGTGCCAGCAGCTTCCCTAGCGGGGTCCTGAGAGAGACCCAGTACTTC. Protein sequence: CASSFPSGVLRETQYF.

The chain uses TRBV20-1 and TRBJ1-5, with TRBD1 matching over 7 bases. Per the germline V gene, CDR1 is DFQATT and CDR2 is SNEGSKA (reference sequence). The CDR3 is 12 amino acids. With 8 bases clipped from V and 4 bases from J, the junction kept 5 bases outside the gene matches. The CDR3 region is CSLRQGNQPQHF. The CDR3 coding sequence is TGCAGTCTCAGACAGGGAAATCAGCCCCAGCATTTT.

Note on this clonotype: A read error may explain this, as a much larger clone is one base away. The chain employs TRBV19 and TRBJ1-1, with D unresolved. With 5 bases removed from V and 0 bases from J, the gap between germline ends came to 10 bases. The CDR3 contains 14 residues. Germline CDR1 reads LNHDA; CDR2 reads SQIVND (reference sequence). The CDR3: CASSVPALNTEAFF. The CDR3 DNA reads TGTGCCAGTAGTGTCCCGGCCTTGAACACTGAAGCTTTCTTT.

This clonotype was observed once. The V gene is TRBV7-2, the J gene TRBJ2-7, with D perhaps matching TRBD1 or TRBD2 (5 bases each). The CDR3 loop spans 14 amino acids. CDR1 is SGHTA and CDR2 is FQGNSA in the germline V gene. V was shortened by 1 base and J by 6 bases, with 13 bases between the two germline ends. CDR3 coding DNA: TGTGCCAGCAGCTTAGACTCGGCAGGGAGCGAGCAGTACTTC. Its translation is CASSLDSAGSEQYF.

This sequence joins TRBV24-1 and TRBJ1-1; no clear D gene. Per germline, CDR1 KGHDR and CDR2 SFDVKD. There are 14 residues in the CDR3. The V gene lost 4 bases and the J gene lost 1 base, with 9 bases spanning the gap. CDR3 in DNA: TGTGCCACCAGTGACGGGGAGGAGAACACTGAAGCTTTCTTT. Translated: CATSDGEENTEAFF.

With respect to this clonotype: At one end, the junction sequence differs from germline, possibly due to a read error. V usage is TRBV29-1 and J usage is TRBJ2-6, with D possibly being TRBD1 or TRBD2 (5 bases each). Germline V lookup: CDR1 SQVTM, CDR2 ANQGSEA. This CDR3 is 13 amino acids long. The CDR3 DNA sequence: TGCAGCGTTGATGGGTCCGGGGCCAACGTCCCGTCTTTC. Translation: CSVDGSGANVPSF.

This clonotype was observed a handful of times. The chain employs TRBV14 and TRBJ2-7, with D possibly matching TRBD1 (5 bases). CDR1 is SGHDN and CDR2 is FVKESK in the germline V gene. V was shortened by 1 base and J by 3 bases, with 10 bases between the two germline ends. The CDR3 is 14 amino acids. CDR3 residues: CASSQGGRDYEQYF. CDR3 DNA sequence: TGTGCCAGCAGCCAAGGGGGCAGAGACTACGAGCAGTACTTC.

This clonotype has a handful of counts. The V and J genes are TRBV11-2 and TRBJ1-1; possible D gene TRBD1, 5 bases. The CDR3 is 15 amino acids. V lost 0 bases and J lost 4, with 12 bases in between. Germline V CDR1 and CDR2: SGHAT, FQNNGV. CDR3 sequence (DNA): TGTGCCAGCAGCTTAGACCGCGTCAGGGTCACTGAAGCTTTCTTT. This codes for CASSLDRVRVTEAFF.

J is TRBJ2-5 and V is TRBV29-1, with 8 bases aligning to TRBD1. The CDR3 length is 11 residues. The germline V gene encodes CDR1 SQVTM and CDR2 ANQGSEA. Losses at the gene ends were 7 bases for V and 4 bases for J; bases not matched to a gene: 2. The CDR3 protein is CSGTGGETQYF. CDR3 bases: TGCAGCGGCACAGGGGGAGAGACCCAGTACTTC.

In its sample, this clonotype was seen many times. The chain couples TRBV2 to TRBJ1-4; D call uncertain. Germline V CDR1 and CDR2: SNHLY, FYNNEI. Trimming removed 6 bases at V and 7 bases at J, with 3 bases between. This CDR3 has 10 residues. DNA of the CDR3: TGTGCCAGCAGGACTGAAAAACTGTTTTTT. Translating it yields CASRTEKLFF.

This clonotype was counted ten times or more. V usage is TRBV24-1 and J usage is TRBJ1-6; TRBD1 matches at 7 bases. The CDR3 loop spans 14 amino acids. The V gene's germline CDR1 is KGHDR and CDR2 SFDVKD. J lost 4 bases, V lost 6 bases, and 2 bases had no gene match. The CDR3 DNA reads TGTGCCACCAGTTCGGGACAGTATAATTCACCCCTCCACTTT. Amino acid sequence: CATSSGQYNSPLHF.

This chain uses TRBV24-1 with TRBJ1-5; D not certain. Germline lookup yields CDR1 KGHDR and CDR2 SFDVKD. The CDR3 runs to 13 residues. The V gene lost 11 bases and the J gene lost 9 bases, with 19 bases spanning the gap. CDR3 sequence: CASSQGWDRPQHF. The CDR3 DNA reads TGTGCCAGCAGCCAAGGGTGGGATCGGCCCCAGCATTTT.

This clonotype was found many times. The chain carries TRBV2 and TRBJ2-5, with D maybe TRBD2 (5 bases). Germline V gene sequence: CDR1 SNHLY, CDR2 FYNNEI. There are 14 residues in the CDR3. V was trimmed by 2 bases and J by 4 bases, leaving 11 bases between them. CDR3 DNA: TGTGCCAGCAGTGAAACGGGGTACCGAGAGACCCAGTACTTC. This gives the protein CASSETGYRETQYF. The full variable domain, in which reference TRBV2 and TRBJ2-5 provide the parts outside the CDR3, is EPEVTQTPSHQVTQMGQEVILRCVPISNHLYFYWYRQILGQKVEFLVSFYNNEISEKSEIFDDQFSVERPDGSNFTLKIRSTKLEDSAMYFCASSETGYRETQYFGPGTRLLVL.

The gene calls are TRBV9 and TRBJ2-7, with D possibly being TRBD1 (6 bases). Germline CDR1 reads SGDLS; CDR2 reads YYNGEE. CDR3 size: 15 residues. Trimming removed 4 bases from V and 5 bases from J, with 19 bases in between. The CDR3 loop is CASSQWQGPGDEQYF. The CDR3 DNA is TGTGCCAGCAGCCAATGGCAGGGGCCCGGGGACGAGCAGTACTTC.

V is TRBV5-1 and J is TRBJ2-3, with 15 bases lining up with TRBD2. The V gene's germline CDR1 is SGHRS and CDR2 YFSETQ. V lost 4 bases to trimming and J lost 4 bases; unmatched junction nucleotides: 7. The CDR3 runs to 17 residues. DNA for the CDR3: TGCGCCAGCAGCACCGGGACTAGCGGGAGGTTAGCAGATACGCAGTATTTT. Protein sequence: CASSTGTSGRLADTQYF.

The CDR3 nucleotides are TGTGCCAGCACGGGGAGGGGGGATACCGGGGAGCTGTTTTTT. Its translation is CASTGRGDTGELFF. The chain couples TRBV7-9 to TRBJ2-2; D possibly corresponds to TRBD2 (7 bases). The CDR3 contains 14 residues. Trimming took off 7 bases at V and 5 bases at J, with 14 bases between the two ends. Germline V gene sequence: CDR1 SEHNR, CDR2 FQNEAQ (reference sequence).